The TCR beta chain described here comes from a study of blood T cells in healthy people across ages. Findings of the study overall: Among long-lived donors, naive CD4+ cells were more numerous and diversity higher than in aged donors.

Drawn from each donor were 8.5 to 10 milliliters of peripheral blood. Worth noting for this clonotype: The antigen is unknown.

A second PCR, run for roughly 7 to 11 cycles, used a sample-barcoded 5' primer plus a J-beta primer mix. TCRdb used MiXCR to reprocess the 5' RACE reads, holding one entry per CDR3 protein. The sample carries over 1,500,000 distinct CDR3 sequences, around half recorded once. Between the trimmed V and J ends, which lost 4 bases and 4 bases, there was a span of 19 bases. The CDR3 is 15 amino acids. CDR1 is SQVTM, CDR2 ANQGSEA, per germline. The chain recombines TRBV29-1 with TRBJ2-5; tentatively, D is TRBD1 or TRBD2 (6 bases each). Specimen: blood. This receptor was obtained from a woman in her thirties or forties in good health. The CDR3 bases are TGCAGCGTTGGGGAACTTCGACAGGAGGGAGAGACCCAGTACTTC. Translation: CSVGELRQEGETQYF.